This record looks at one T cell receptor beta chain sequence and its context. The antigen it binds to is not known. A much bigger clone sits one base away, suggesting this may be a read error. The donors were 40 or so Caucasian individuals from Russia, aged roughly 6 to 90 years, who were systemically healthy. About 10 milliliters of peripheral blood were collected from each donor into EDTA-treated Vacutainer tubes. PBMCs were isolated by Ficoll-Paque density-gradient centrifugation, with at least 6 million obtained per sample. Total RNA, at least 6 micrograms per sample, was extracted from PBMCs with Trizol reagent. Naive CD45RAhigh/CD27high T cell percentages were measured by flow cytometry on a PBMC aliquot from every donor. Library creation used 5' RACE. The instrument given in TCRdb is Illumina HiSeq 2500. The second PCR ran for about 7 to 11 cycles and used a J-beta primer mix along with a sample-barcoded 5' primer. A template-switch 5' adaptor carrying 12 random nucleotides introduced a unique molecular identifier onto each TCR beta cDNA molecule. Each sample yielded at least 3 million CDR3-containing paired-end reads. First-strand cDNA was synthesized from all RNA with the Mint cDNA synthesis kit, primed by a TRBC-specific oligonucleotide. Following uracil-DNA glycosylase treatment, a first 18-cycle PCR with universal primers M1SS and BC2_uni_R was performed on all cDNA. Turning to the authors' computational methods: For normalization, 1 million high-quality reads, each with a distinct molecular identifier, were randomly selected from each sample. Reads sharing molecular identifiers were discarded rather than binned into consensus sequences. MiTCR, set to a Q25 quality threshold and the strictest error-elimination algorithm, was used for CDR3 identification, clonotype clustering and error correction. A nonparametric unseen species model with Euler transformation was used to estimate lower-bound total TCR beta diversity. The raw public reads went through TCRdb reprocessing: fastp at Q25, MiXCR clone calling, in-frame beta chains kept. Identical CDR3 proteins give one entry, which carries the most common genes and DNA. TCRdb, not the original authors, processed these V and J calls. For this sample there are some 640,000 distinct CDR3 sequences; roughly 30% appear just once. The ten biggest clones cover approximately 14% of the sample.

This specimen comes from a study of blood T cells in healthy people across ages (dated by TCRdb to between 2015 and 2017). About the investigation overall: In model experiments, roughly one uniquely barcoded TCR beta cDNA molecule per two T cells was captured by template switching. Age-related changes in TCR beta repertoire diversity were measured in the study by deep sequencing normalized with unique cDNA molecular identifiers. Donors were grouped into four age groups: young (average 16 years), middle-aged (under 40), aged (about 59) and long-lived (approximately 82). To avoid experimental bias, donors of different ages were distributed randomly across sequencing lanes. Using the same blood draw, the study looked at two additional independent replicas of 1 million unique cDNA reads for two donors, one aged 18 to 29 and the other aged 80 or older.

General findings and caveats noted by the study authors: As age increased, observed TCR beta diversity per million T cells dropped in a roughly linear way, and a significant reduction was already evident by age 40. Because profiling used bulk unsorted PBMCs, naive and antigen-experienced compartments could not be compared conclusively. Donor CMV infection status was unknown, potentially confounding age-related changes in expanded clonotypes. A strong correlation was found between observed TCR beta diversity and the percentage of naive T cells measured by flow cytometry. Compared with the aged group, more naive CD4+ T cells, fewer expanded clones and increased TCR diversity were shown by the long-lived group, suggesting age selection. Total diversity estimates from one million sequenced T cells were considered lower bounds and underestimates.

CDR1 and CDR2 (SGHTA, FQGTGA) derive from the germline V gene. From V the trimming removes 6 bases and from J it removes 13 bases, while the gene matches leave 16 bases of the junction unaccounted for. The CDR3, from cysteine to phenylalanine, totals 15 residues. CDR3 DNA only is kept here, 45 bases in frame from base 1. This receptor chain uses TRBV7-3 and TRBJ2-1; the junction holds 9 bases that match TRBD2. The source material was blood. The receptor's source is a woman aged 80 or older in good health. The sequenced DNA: TGTGCCAGCAGGCGGACGGCTAGCGGGGAAGAGACCCAGTTCTTC. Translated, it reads CASRRTASGEETQFF.